This T cell receptor beta chain was sequenced during a study of PD-1 blockade in mismatch repair-deficient tumors. Study-level findings and limits: Rapid post-treatment expansion, then contraction, generally preceding radiologic response, marked tumor-resident clones.

The CDR3 length is 17 residues. The V and J ends lost 2 bases and 0 bases, in that order; junction bases with no gene match: 10. The germline gives CDR1 GTSNPN, CDR2 SVGIG (reference sequence). On this clone: The target antigen is unknown.

Generated by immunoSEQ multiplex PCR, the TCRdb table keeps only in-frame clones and is missing some. The sample has 30,000 to 35,000 clones; roughly 80% are singletons. Mismatch repair deficiency was confirmed in all patients, by PCR or immunohistochemistry. The receptor's source is an adult with mismatch repair-deficient cancer. The chain employs TRBV30 and TRBJ2-3; TRBD2 agrees at 8 bases. Sequenced here: PBMCs, sampled roughly 6 weeks after starting pembrolizumab. In nucleotides, the CDR3 is TGTGCCTGGAGTAAGCTCCGACTAGCGAGAAGCACAGATACGCAGTATTTT. This codes for CAWSKLRLARSTDTQYF.